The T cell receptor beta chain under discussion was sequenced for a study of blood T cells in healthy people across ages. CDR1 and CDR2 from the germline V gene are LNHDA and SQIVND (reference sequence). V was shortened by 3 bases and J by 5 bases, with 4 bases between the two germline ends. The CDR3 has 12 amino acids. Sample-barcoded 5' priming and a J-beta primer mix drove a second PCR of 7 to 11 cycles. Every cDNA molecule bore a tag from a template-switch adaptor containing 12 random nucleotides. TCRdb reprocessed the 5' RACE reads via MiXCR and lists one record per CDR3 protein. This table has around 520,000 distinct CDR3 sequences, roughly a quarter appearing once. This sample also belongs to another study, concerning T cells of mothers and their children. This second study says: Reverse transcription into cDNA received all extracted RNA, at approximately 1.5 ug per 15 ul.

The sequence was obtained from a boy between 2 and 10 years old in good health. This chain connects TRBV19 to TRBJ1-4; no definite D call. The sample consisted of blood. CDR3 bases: TGTGCCAGTAGTATCACCAATGAAAAACTGTTTTTT. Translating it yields CASSITNEKLFF.